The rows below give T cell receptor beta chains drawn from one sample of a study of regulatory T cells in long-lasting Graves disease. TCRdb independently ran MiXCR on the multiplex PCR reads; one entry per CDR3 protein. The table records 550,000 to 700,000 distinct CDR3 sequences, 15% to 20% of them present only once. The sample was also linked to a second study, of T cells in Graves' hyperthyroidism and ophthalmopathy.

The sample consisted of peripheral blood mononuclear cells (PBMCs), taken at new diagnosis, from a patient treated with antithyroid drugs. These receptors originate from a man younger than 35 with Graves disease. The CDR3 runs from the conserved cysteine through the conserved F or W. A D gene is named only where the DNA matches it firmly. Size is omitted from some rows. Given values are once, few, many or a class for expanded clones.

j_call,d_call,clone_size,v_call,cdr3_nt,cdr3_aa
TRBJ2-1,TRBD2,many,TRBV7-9,TGTGCCAGGGGTGTACTGCGGGGGACTCATCATGAGCAGTTCTTC,CARGVLRGTHHEQFF
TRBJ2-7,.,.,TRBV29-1,TGCAGCGTTGAACAGGGGCGGTACAAGCAGTACTTC,CSVEQGRYKQYF
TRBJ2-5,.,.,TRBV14,TGTGCCAGCAGCCAAGATGCCAGGGTCGAGACCCAGTACTTC,CASSQDARVETQYF
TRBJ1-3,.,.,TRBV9,TGTGCCAGCAGCGGAACAAGTCCAGGACGCTCTGGAAACACCATATATTTT,CASSGTSPGRSGNTIYF
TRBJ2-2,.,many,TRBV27,TGTGCCAGCAGTCCTATTCAGCGGGCCTCGAACACCGGGGAGCTGTTTTTT,CASSPIQRASNTGELFF
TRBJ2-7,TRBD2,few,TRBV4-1,TGCGCCAGCAGCCAAGCAACCGGGACTAGGCTCGAGCAGTACTTC,CASSQATGTRLEQYF
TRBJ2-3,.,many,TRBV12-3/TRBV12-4,TGTGCCAGCAGTTTAATGGAGACTAGCACAGATACGCAGTATTTT,CASSLMETSTDTQYF
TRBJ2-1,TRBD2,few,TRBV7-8,TGTGCCAGCAGCCCCCCTCCTTCTAGCGGGAGGTCCAATGAGCAGTTCTTC,CASSPPPSSGRSNEQFF
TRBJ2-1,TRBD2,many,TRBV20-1,TGCAGTGCTAGACTCGCGGGAGGCCTGCTCGGCGGATACAATGAGCAGTTCTTC,CSARLAGGLLGGYNEQFF
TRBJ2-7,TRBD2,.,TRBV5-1,TGCGCCAGCAGCAAAAATACGGGACTAGCGGACGAGCAGTACTTC,CASSKNTGLADEQYF
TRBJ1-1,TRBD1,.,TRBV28,TGTGCCAGCAGTTTATTGGGACAGGGGAGGAACACTGAAGCTTTCTTT,CASSLLGQGRNTEAFF
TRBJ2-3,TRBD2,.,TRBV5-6,TGTGCCAGCAGAAAGACTAGCGTAAGCACAGATACGCAGTATTTT,CASRKTSVSTDTQYF
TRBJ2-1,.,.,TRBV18,TGTGCCAGCTCACCACCTTCTCATTCGACCAATGAGCAGTTCTTC,CASSPPSHSTNEQFF
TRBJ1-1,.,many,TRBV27,TGTGCCAGCAGTTTATTAGGCAGACAATACACTGAAGCTTTCTTT,CASSLLGRQYTEAFF
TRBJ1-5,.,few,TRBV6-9,TGTGCCAGCAGTTACTCATTTACGGGAGATCAGCCCCAGCATTTT,CASSYSFTGDQPQHF
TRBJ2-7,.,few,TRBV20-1,TGCAGTGCTAGAGGTATCCGGGAGAGTTCCCACGAGCAGTACTTC,CSARGIRESSHEQYF
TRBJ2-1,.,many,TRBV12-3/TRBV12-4,TGTGCCAGCAGTTTTAGGGAGAGCTCCTACAATGAGCAGTTCTTC,CASSFRESSYNEQFF
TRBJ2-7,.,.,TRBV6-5,TGTGCCAGCAGTTACTACGCTGGGGCTGGGGAGCAGTACTTC,CASSYYAGAGEQYF
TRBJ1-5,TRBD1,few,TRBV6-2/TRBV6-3,TGTGCCAGCAGTGAACGAGGGACAGGGGCAAATCAGCCCCAGCATTTT,CASSERGTGANQPQHF
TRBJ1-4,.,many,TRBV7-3,TGTGCCAGCAGCGTAAAAGGGGGGACTAATGAAAAACTGTTTTTT,CASSVKGGTNEKLFF
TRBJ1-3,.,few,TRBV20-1,TGCAGTGCTAGAACTTCATTCTCTGGAAACACCATATATTTT,CSARTSFSGNTIYF
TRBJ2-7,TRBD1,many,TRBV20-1,TGCAGTGGATTAAGGACAGGGAGACCCGAGCAGTACTTC,CSGLRTGRPEQYF
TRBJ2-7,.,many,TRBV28,TGTGCCAGCAGTTTATTCAGGAGCTCCTACGAGCAGTACTTC,CASSLFRSSYEQYF
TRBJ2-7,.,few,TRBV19,TGTGCCAGTAGTTGGGGGGAAAGGCATCCCTACGAGCAGTACTTC,CASSWGERHPYEQYF
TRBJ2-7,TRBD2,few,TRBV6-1,TGTGCCAGCAGTAGCGGGAAGAACTCCTACGAGCAGTACTTC,CASSSGKNSYEQYF
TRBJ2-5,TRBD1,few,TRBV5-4,TGTGCCAGCAGCATGGGACAGGCTCTAGAGACCCAGTACTTC,CASSMGQALETQYF
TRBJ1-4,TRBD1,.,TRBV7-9,TGTGCCAGCAGCTTCCGTACAGGGGGCCAAGGGGAAAAACTGTTTTTT,CASSFRTGGQGEKLFF
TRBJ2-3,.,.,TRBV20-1,TGCAGTGCTAGAGACCCTTGGACTAGGGGGGACACGCAGTATTTT,CSARDPWTRGDTQYF
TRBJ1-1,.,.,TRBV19,TGTGCCAGTAGTATAGTGGCAGAACTCCCGAACACTGAAGCTTTCTTT,CASSIVAELPNTEAFF
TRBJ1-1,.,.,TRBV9,TGTGCCAGCAGCCCTCGACAGCGAATGAACACTGAAGCTTTCTTT,CASSPRQRMNTEAFF
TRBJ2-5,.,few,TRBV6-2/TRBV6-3,TGTGCCAGCAGCCTACAGGGTTCTGTAGAGACCCAGTACTTC,CASSLQGSVETQYF
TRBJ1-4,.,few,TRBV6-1,TGTGCCAGCAGGCCCCGGGGGGCGAGTGAAAAACTGTTTTTT,CASRPRGASEKLFF
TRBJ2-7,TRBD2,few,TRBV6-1,TGTACCAGCCGGACTAGCGGGAGCGCTCTCTACGAGCAGTACTTC,CTSRTSGSALYEQYF
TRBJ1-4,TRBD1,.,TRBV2,TGTGCCGGACAGGGGGCAAGGGAAAAACTGTTTTTT,CAGQGAREKLFF
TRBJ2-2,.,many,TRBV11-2,TGTGCCAGCAGCTTAAACAACGGGGAGCTGTTTTTT,CASSLNNGELFF
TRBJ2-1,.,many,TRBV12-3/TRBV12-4,TGTGCCAGCAGTTTGACGGGGCGGGGTGAGCAGTTCTTC,CASSLTGRGEQFF
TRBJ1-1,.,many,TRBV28,TGTGCCAGCATCACGAGTGGGGGACGTCACACTGAAGCTTTCTTT,CASITSGGRHTEAFF
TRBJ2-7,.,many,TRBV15,TGTGCCACCAGCAGGGGATCCGAACCCTACGAGCAGTACTTC,CATSRGSEPYEQYF
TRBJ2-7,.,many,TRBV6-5,TGTGCCAGCAGTTACTCGGAGGGACGTGAGTACTTC,CASSYSEGREYF
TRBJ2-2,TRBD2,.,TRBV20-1,TGCAGTGCCTCTAGCGGGACCGGGGAGCTGTTCTTT,CSASSGTGELFF
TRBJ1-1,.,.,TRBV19,TGTGCCAGTAGTTTTATGCAGGCCACTGAAGCTTTCTTT,CASSFMQATEAFF
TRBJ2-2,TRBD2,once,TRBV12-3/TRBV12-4,TGTGCCACCAGTGATCTAATTAGCGGGCACACCGGGGAGCTGTTTTTT,CATSDLISGHTGELFF
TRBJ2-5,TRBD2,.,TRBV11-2,TGTGCCAGCAGCCCGTTGGGAGGGGTCGGGGAGACCCAGTACTTC,CASSPLGGVGETQYF
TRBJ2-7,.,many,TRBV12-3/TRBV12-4,TGTGCCAGCAGTTACCCGGCGGAAGAGCAGTACTTC,CASSYPAEEQYF
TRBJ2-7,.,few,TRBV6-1,TGTGCCAGCACCCCCCGCTCGGCGCTCGAGCAGTACTTC,CASTPRSALEQYF
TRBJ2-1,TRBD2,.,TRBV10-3,TGTGCCAGCAGGCTGGGACTAGCGGGAGTAAATGAGCAGTTCTTC,CASRLGLAGVNEQFF
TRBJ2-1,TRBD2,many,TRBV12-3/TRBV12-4,TGTGCCAGCAGTTTGGACAGAGTAGCGGGAGGGCCCACTGGGCAGCAGTTCTTC,CASSLDRVAGGPTGQQFF
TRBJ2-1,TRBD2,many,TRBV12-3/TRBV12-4,TGTGCCAGCAGTCGCCGACTAGCGGGGAGCCCCTGGGAGCAGTTCTTC,CASSRRLAGSPWEQFF
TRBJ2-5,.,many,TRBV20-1,TGCAGTGCGGATAGACAGAACCAAGAGACCCAGTACTTC,CSADRQNQETQYF
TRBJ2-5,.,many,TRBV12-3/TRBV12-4,TGTGCCAGCAGTCCTCTTTCGAAGACCCAGTACTTC,CASSPLSKTQYF
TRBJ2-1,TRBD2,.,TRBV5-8,TGTGCCAGCAGCGCCACCGGGACTAGCGGGTTCCGCTCCTACAATGAGCAGTTCTTC,CASSATGTSGFRSYNEQFF
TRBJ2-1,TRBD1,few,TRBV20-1,TGCAGTGCGAGAGACAGGGTTGCCTACAATGAGCAGTTCTTC,CSARDRVAYNEQFF